By share, the clone carrying this T cell receptor (beta chain) counts as medium-sized. V gave up 2 bases and J gave up 4 bases; unmatched junction bases: 4. This CDR3 is built from 15 residues. Germline assignment: CDR1 PRHDT and CDR2 FYEKMQ (reference sequence). These data are taken from a study of blood T cell repertoires in COVID-19. Using immunoSEQ multiplex PCR, the repertoire was profiled, and TCRdb retains in-frame clones only, with some absent. The repertoire holds 130,000 to 150,000 clones, around 84% seen once, with around 7.2% in the top ten. The source material was peripheral blood. The chain carries TRBV13 and TRBJ2-5; 10 nucleotides line up with TRBD2. The receptor was isolated from a woman aged 45-65 years in a cohort sampled during active or convalescent COVID-19. This CDR3 reads CASSLQRGGGETQYF. CDR3 in DNA: TGTGCCAGCAGCTTACAGCGGGGGGGCGGAGAGACCCAGTACTTC.